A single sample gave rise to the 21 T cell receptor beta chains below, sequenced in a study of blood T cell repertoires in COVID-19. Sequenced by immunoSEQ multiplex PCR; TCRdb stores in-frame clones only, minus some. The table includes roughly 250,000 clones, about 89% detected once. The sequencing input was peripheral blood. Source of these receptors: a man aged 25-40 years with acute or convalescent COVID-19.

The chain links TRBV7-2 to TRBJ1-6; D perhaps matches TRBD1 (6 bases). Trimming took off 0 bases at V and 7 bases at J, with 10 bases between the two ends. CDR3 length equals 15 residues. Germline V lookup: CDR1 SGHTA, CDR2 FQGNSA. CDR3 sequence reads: CASSLAPGDNSPLHF. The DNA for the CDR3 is TGTGCCAGCAGCTTAGCGCCAGGGGACAATTCACCCCTCCACTTT.

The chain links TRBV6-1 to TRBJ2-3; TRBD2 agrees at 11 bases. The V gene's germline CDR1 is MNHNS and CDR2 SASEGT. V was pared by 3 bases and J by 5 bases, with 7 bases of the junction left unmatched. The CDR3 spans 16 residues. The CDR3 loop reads CASSEATSGAGDTQYF. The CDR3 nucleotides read TGTGCCAGCAGTGAGGCGACTAGCGGGGCGGGAGATACGCAGTATTTT.

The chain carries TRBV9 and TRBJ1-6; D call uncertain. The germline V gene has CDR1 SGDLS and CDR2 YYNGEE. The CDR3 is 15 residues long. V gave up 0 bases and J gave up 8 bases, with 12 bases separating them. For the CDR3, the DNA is TGTGCCAGCAGCGTAGAAGTGGGGAGAGATTCACCCCTCCACTTT. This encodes CASSVEVGRDSPLHF.

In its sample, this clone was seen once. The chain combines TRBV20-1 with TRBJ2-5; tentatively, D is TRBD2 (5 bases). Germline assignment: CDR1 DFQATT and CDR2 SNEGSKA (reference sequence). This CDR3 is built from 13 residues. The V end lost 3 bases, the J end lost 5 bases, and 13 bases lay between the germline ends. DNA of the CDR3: TGCAGTGCTAGTATGGGAGTGGGGGAGACCCAGTACTTC. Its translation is CSASMGVGETQYF.

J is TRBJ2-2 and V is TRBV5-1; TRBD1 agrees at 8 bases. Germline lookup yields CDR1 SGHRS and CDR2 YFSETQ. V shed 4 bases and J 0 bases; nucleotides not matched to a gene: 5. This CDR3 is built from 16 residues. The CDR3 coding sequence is TGCGCCAGCAGCCCATGGACAGGGCCGAACACCGGGGAGCTGTTTTTT. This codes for CASSPWTGPNTGELFF.

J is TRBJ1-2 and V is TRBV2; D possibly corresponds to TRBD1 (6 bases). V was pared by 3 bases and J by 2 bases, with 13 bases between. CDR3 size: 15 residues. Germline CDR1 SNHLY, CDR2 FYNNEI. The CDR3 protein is CASSDPGGANYGYTF. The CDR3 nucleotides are TGTGCCAGCAGTGATCCGGGGGGCGCGAACTATGGCTACACCTTC.

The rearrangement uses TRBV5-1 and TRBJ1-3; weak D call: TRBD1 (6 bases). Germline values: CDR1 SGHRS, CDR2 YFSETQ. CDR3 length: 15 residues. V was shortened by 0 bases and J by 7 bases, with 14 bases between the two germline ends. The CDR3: CASSLEGRGANTIYF. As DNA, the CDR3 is TGCGCCAGCAGCTTGGAAGGCAGGGGCGCGAACACCATATATTTT.

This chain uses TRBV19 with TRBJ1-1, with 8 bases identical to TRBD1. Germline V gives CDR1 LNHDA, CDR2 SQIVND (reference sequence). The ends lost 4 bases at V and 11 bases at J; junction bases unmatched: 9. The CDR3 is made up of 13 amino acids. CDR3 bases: TGTGCCAGTAGTACTACCGGGACAGGAGCGGCTTTCTTT. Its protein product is CASSTTGTGAAFF.

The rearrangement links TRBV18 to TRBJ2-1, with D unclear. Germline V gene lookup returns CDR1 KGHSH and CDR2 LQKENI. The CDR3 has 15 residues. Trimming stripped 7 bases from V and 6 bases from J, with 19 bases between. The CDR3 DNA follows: TGTGCCAGCTGGAGCCGAGTTGAGGATGCCAATGAGCAGTTCTTC. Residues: CASWSRVEDANEQFF.

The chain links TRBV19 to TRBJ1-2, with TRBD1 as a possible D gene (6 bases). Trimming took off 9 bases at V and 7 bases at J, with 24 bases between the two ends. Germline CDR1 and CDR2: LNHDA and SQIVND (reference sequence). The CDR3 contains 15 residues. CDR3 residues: CASSGAWTQIAGYTF. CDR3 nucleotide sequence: TGTGCCAGCTCAGGGGCTTGGACCCAAATTGCTGGCTACACCTTC.

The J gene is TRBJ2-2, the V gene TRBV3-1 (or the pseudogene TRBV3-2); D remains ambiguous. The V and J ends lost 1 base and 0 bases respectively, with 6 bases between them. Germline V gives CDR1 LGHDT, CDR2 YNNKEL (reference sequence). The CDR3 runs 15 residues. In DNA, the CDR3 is TGTGCCAGCAGCCAAGTAAGCCCGAACACCGGGGAGCTGTTTTTT. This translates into CASSQVSPNTGELFF.

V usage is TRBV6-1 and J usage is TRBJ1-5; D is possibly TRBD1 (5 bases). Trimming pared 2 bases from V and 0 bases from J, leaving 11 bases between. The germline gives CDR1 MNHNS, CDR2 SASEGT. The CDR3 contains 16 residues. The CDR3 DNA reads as TGTGCCAGCAGTGAACTTGGGGGGTATAGCAATCAGCCCCAGCATTTT. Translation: CASSELGGYSNQPQHF.

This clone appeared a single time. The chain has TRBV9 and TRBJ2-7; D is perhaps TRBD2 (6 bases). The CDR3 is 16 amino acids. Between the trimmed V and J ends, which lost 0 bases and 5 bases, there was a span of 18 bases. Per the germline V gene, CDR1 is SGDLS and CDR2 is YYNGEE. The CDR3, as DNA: TGTGCCAGCAGCGTAGAGTCGACTAGAGATATCGACGAGCAGTACTTC. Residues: CASSVESTRDIDEQYF.

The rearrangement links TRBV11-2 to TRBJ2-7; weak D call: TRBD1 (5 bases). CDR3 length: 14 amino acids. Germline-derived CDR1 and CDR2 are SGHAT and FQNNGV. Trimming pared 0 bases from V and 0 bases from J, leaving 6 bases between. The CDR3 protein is CASSLDRASYEQYF. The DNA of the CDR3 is TGTGCCAGCAGCTTAGACAGGGCCTCCTACGAGCAGTACTTC.

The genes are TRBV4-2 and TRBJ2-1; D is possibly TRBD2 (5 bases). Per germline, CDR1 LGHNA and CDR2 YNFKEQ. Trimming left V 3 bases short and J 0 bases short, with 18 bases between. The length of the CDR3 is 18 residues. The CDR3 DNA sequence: TGTGCCAGCAGCCACCGGATTAGCGCGAGTGGCTCCTACAATGAGCAGTTCTTC. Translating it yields CASSHRISASGSYNEQFF.

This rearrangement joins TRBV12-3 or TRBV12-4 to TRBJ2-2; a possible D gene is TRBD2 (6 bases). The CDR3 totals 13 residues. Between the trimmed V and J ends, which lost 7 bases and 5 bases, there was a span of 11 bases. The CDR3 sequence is CASKRVPTGELFF. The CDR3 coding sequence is TGTGCCAGCAAGCGGGTCCCAACCGGGGAGCTGTTTTTT.

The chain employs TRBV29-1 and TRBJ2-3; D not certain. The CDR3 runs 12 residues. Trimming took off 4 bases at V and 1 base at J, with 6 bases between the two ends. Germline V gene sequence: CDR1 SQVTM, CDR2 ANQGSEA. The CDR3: CSVVGGTDTQYF. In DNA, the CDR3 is TGCAGCGTTGTGGGCGGCACAGATACGCAGTATTTT.

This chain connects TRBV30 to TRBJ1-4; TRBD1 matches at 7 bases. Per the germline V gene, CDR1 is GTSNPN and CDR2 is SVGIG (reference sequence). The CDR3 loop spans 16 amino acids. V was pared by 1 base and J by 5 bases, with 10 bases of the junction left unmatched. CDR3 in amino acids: CAWSAPSGTVNEKLFF. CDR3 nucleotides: TGTGCCTGGAGTGCCCCGTCCGGGACAGTCAATGAAAAACTGTTTTTT.

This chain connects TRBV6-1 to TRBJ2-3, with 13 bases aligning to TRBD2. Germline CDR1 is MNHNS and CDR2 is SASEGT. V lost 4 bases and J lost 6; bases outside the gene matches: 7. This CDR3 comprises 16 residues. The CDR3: CASSGRLAGGIDTQYF. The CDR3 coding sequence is TGTGCCAGCAGTGGGAGACTAGCGGGGGGAATTGATACGCAGTATTTT.

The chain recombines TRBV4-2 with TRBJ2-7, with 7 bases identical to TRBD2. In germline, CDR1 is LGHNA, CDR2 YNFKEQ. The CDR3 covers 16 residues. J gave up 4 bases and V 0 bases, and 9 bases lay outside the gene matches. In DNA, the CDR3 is TGTGCCAGCAGCCAAGAAGACGGGGGACTATCTTACGAGCAGTACTTC. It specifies CASSQEDGGLSYEQYF.

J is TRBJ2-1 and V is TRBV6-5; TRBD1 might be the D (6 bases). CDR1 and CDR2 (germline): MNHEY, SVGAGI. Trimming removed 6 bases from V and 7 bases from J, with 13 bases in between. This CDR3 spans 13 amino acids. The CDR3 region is CASRPRGWNEQFF. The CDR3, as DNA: TGTGCCAGCAGACCAAGGGGGTGGAATGAGCAGTTCTTC.